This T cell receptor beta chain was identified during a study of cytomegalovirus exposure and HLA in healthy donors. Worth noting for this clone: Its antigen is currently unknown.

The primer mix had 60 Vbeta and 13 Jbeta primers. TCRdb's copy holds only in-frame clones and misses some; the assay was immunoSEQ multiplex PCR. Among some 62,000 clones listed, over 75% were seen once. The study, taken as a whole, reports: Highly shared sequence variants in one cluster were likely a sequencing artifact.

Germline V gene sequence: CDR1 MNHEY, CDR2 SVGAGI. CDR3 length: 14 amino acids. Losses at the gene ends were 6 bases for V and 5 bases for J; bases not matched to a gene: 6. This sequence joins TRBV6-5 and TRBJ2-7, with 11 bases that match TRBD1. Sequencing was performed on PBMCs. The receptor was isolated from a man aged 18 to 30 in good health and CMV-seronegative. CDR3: CASSPGTGGNEQYF. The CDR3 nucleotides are TGTGCCAGCAGCCCCGGGACAGGGGGAAACGAGCAGTACTTC.